The rows below give T cell receptor beta chains drawn from one sample of a study of T cell responses to AZD1222 COVID-19 vaccine. The data were produced by immunoSEQ multiplex PCR, yet TCRdb's version contains in-frame clones alone and is incomplete. The sample yields about 160,000 clones, about nine tenths seen once. This material consisted of peripheral blood, taken on day 0 of AZD1222 vaccination. The source is an adult in good health. CDR3s include the opening cysteine and the closing phenylalanine or tryptophan. Each record gives: D gene, clone size, V gene, J gene, CDR3 protein, CDR3 DNA. D genes are given only for firm matches. Rows give clone size only sometimes, using once, few, many, or a class for an expanded clone.

TRBD1	-	TRBV18	TRBJ1-5	CASSSSTGASNQPQHF	TGTGCCAGCTCATCAAGCACAGGGGCCAGCAATCAGCCCCAGCATTTT
TRBD2	-	TRBV11-2	TRBJ2-1	CASSHPGTSGTRGEQFF	TGTGCCAGCAGCCACCCCGGGACTAGCGGAACTAGGGGTGAGCAGTTCTTC
-	-	TRBV4-1	TRBJ1-1	CASSRDADRGSGTEAFF	TGCGCCAGCAGCCGAGACGCCGACCGGGGTTCCGGCACTGAAGCTTTCTTT
-	once	TRBV6-7	TRBJ1-2	CAGKWDYGYTF	TGTGCTGGGAAATGGGACTATGGCTACACCTTC
-	-	TRBV5-8	TRBJ1-3	CASSLVGGSGNTIYF	TGTGCCAGCAGCTTGGTGGGAGGCTCTGGAAACACCATATATTTT
TRBD2	-	TRBV3-1/TRBV3-2	TRBJ2-7	CASSPRAGGYEQYF	TGTGCCAGCAGCCCGCGAGCGGGGGGTTACGAGCAGTACTTC
TRBD2	-	TRBV18	TRBJ2-4	CASSPNRRGENIQYF	TGTGCCAGCTCACCAAATAGACGGGGGGAAAACATTCAGTACTTC
-	once	TRBV5-1	TRBJ1-3	CASSLVGGADTIYF	TGCGCCAGCAGCTTGGTGGGGGGCGCGGACACCATATATTTT
-	-	TRBV30	TRBJ1-2	CAWRGGGKGGYTF	TGTGCCTGGAGGGGCGGGGGGAAAGGTGGCTACACCTTC
TRBD1	once	TRBV28	TRBJ1-2	CASSSGGWGYTF	TGTGCCAGCAGTTCAGGGGGCTGGGGCTACACCTTC
TRBD1	-	TRBV7-4	TRBJ1-5	CASSSTGDRQPQHF	TGTGCCAGCAGCTCGACAGGGGATCGGCAGCCCCAGCATTTT
-	once	TRBV18	TRBJ1-2	CASSQQGLGTRPGYTF	TGTGCCAGCTCACAACAGGGCTTGGGGACCAGGCCGGGCTACACCTTC
-	-	TRBV21-1	TRBJ2-6	CASSKDRRSGANVLTF	TGTGCCAGCAGCAAGGACCGCCGCTCTGGGGCCAACGTCCTGACTTTC
-	-	TRBV4-1	TRBJ2-7	CASSPLPQGLTYEQYF	TGCGCCAGCAGCCCACTTCCCCAGGGGCTAACCTACGAGCAGTACTTC
-	few	TRBV5-1	TRBJ2-7	CASSGAYDREQYF	TGCGCCAGCAGCGGGGCCTACGATCGGGAGCAGTACTTC
-	-	TRBV28	TRBJ1-1	CASSTGQINTEAFF	TGTGCCAGCAGTACAGGACAGATTAACACTGAAGCTTTCTTT
TRBD2	-	TRBV18	TRBJ2-3	CASSPTWGGDYTDTQYF	TGTGCCAGCTCACCGACTTGGGGGGGGGACTACACAGATACGCAGTATTTT
TRBD1	-	TRBV6-2/TRBV6-3	TRBJ1-1	CASSYGTGEAFF	TGTGCCAGCAGTTATGGGACAGGGGAAGCTTTCTTT
-	-	TRBV24-1	TRBJ2-2	CATKAYSTGDTGELFF	TGTGCCACCAAAGCGTACTCCACTGGGGACACCGGGGAGCTGTTTTTT
TRBD1	once	TRBV25-1	TRBJ1-2	CASARGQGHYGYTF	TGTGCCAGCGCCCGGGGACAGGGCCACTATGGCTACACCTTC
-	-	TRBV7-2	TRBJ1-1	CASSQQVAEAFF	TGTGCCAGCAGCCAACAGGTTGCTGAAGCTTTCTTT
-	-	TRBV2	TRBJ1-5	CASSERPPQPQHF	TGTGCCAGCAGTGAACGGCCGCCCCAGCCCCAGCATTTT
-	-	TRBV2	TRBJ1-5	CASSEGVYSNQPQHF	TGTGCCAGCAGTGAAGGGGTCTATAGCAATCAGCCCCAGCATTTT
-	-	TRBV9	TRBJ1-3	CASSAERSGNTIYF	TGTGCCAGCAGCGCCGAACGCTCTGGAAACACCATATATTTT
TRBD2	once	TRBV10-3	TRBJ2-1	CAIRGLAGNEQFF	TGTGCCATCAGAGGACTAGCTGGGAATGAGCAGTTCTTC
-	-	TRBV3-1/TRBV3-2	TRBJ1-4	CASSQEGERGVLVREKLFF	TGTGCCAGCAGCCAAGAGGGAGAACGCGGCGTCCTGGTGCGTGAAAAACTGTTTTTT
-	-	TRBV6-1	TRBJ1-2	CASSEAGRDQGYTF	TGTGCCAGCAGTGAAGCCGGCCGGGACCAGGGCTACACCTTC
-	-	TRBV28	TRBJ1-2	CASRTYQGTYGYTF	TGTGCCAGCAGAACTTACCAAGGGACCTATGGCTACACCTTC
-	-	TRBV5-6	TRBJ1-6	CASRGGTSWSPLHF	TGTGCCAGCAGGGGAGGGACCTCGTGGTCACCCCTCCACTTT
-	-	TRBV27	TRBJ1-2	CASSLTPVNNYGYTF	TGTGCCAGCAGTTTAACACCCGTGAATAACTATGGCTACACCTTC
-	-	TRBV6-6	TRBJ1-5	CASSRVPIVPKTQPQHF	TGTGCCAGCAGTCGCGTCCCGATCGTCCCCAAAACGCAGCCCCAGCATTTT
-	-	TRBV5-5	TRBJ2-7	CASSSDTYEQYF	TGTGCCAGCAGCTCGGATACCTACGAGCAGTACTTC
TRBD1	-	TRBV28	TRBJ1-3	CASSLEWTGRNTIYF	TGTGCCAGCAGTTTAGAATGGACAGGGCGGAACACCATATATTTT
TRBD2	once	TRBV6-4	TRBJ2-7	CASRGTSGSRINEQYF	TGTGCCAGCAGGGGGACTAGCGGGAGCAGAATCAACGAGCAGTACTTC
TRBD1	-	TRBV28	TRBJ1-5	CASSSGTDRNQPQHF	TGTGCCAGCAGTTCAGGGACAGACCGCAATCAGCCCCAGCATTTT
TRBD1	-	TRBV4-1	TRBJ1-1	CASSHVGTGYTEAFF	TGCGCCAGCAGCCATGTGGGGACAGGGTATACTGAAGCTTTCTTT
-	-	TRBV7-9	TRBJ1-5	CASSLGSGSSNQPQHF	TGTGCCAGCAGCTTAGGGTCGGGTAGTAGCAATCAGCCCCAGCATTTT
TRBD1	-	TRBV5-4	TRBJ2-1	CASSSGQGRNEQFF	TGTGCCAGCAGCTCGGGACAGGGGAGGAATGAGCAGTTCTTC
TRBD2	-	TRBV11-3	TRBJ2-1	CASSFPGRDEQFF	TGTGCCAGCAGCTTTCCAGGGAGGGATGAGCAGTTCTTC
-	-	TRBV9	TRBJ1-4	CASSVGGRTNEKLFF	TGTGCCAGCAGCGTAGGTGGACGTACTAATGAAAAACTGTTTTTT
-	few	TRBV9	TRBJ1-3	CASSSGNTIYF	TGTGCCAGCAGCTCTGGAAACACCATATATTTT
-	-	TRBV6-5	TRBJ2-2	CASRSTGILIGELFF	TGTGCCAGCAGGTCTACAGGGATTCTCATCGGGGAGCTGTTTTTT
-	-	TRBV28	TRBJ1-1	CASSFGEEAFF	TGTGCCAGCAGTTTCGGGGAAGAAGCTTTCTTT
-	-	TRBV6-2/TRBV6-3	TRBJ1-5	CASSRLNSNQPQHF	TGTGCCAGCAGCCGACTTAATAGCAATCAGCCCCAGCATTTT
TRBD2	-	TRBV4-2	TRBJ2-3	CASSQDPSLAGGPSTDTQYF	TGTGCCAGCAGCCAAGATCCTTCGCTAGCGGGAGGGCCTAGCACAGATACGCAGTATTTT
-	-	TRBV6-4	TRBJ2-7	CASSAWVGSEQYF	TGTGCCAGCAGCGCGTGGGTGGGCTCCGAGCAGTACTTC
TRBD1	-	TRBV25-1	TRBJ1-4	CASTPGAGGFREKLFF	TGTGCCAGCACTCCCGGGGCAGGGGGCTTTAGAGAAAAACTGTTTTTT
TRBD1	once	TRBV28	TRBJ1-1	CASSAGQGLRIGTEAFF	TGTGCCAGCAGTGCCGGACAGGGGCTCAGGATTGGGACTGAAGCTTTCTTT
TRBD2	-	TRBV13	TRBJ2-3	CASSLSNSGTTSGPDTQYF	TGTGCCAGCAGCTTGTCTAATTCAGGAACGACTAGCGGGCCGGATACGCAGTATTTT
-	-	TRBV10-3	TRBJ1-5	CAISEAPGNQPQHF	TGTGCCATCAGTGAGGCCCCAGGCAATCAGCCCCAGCATTTT
-	-	TRBV7-2	TRBJ2-7	CASSPGYEQYF	TGTGCCAGCAGCCCGGGGTACGAGCAGTACTTC
TRBD1	-	TRBV5-1	TRBJ2-3	CASSSRQGPDTQYF	TGCGCCAGCAGCTCCAGACAGGGGCCAGATACGCAGTATTTT
-	-	TRBV19	TRBJ1-6	CASRQGESPLHF	TGTGCCAGTAGACAGGGAGAATCACCCCTCCACTTT
TRBD1	-	TRBV7-9	TRBJ1-1	CAWTAKWGTEEAFF	TGTGCCTGGACCGCCAAATGGGGGACAGAGGAAGCTTTCTTT
-	-	TRBV25-1	TRBJ2-7	CASSRDTTYEQYF	TGTGCCAGCAGTCGAGACACCACCTACGAGCAGTACTTC
-	-	TRBV5-1	TRBJ1-1	CASSGPQGMNTEAFF	TGCGCCAGCAGCGGCCCGCAGGGGATGAACACTGAAGCTTTCTTT
TRBD1	-	TRBV4-3	TRBJ1-4	CASSQDIQGAGEKLFF	TGCGCCAGCAGCCAAGACATACAGGGGGCCGGCGAAAAACTGTTTTTT
-	-	TRBV6-1	TRBJ1-2	CASSVNYGYTF	TGTGCCAGCAGTGTGAACTATGGCTACACCTTC
-	-	TRBV28	TRBJ1-2	CASSLPDSNYGYTF	TGTGCCAGCAGTCTCCCGGACAGCAACTATGGCTACACCTTC